This T cell receptor (beta chain) derives from a study of T cell clones after liver transplantation. General observations from the study: Conclusions were preliminary, with small, heterogeneous patient groups.

V was clipped by 0 bases and J by 4 bases, with 10 bases between them. The CDR3 sequence is 14 residues long. In germline, CDR1 is SGHRS, CDR2 YFSETQ. Remarks on this clone: The antigen is not known.

TCRdb's table, derived via immunoSEQ multiplex PCR, lists solely in-frame clones and lacks some. The data show tens of thousands of clones, with over 65% seen just once and approximately 2.8% held by the top ten. Sequencing was performed on CD4+ T cells from blood, taken at the 22-month timepoint. J is TRBJ1-2 and V is TRBV5-1; D is unresolved. The receptor's source is a human patient who received a liver transplant. Some T cells could come from the graft donor. The CDR3 DNA reads TGCGCCAGCAGCTTGGGGCTTGAAAGCTATGGCTACACCTTC. Its translation: CASSLGLESYGYTF.